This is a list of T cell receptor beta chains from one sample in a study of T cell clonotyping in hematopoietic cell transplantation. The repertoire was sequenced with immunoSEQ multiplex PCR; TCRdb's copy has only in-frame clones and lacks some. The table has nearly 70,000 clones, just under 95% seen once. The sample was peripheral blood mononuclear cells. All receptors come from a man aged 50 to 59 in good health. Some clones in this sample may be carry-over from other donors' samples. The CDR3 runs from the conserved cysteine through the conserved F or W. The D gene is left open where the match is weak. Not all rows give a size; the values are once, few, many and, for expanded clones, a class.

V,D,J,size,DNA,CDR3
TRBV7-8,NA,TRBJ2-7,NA,TGTGCCAGCGGGACGAAAATCGGGTACGAGCAGTACTTC,CASGTKIGYEQYF
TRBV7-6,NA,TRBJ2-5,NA,TGTGCCAGCAGCTTCAGGGGGGGAGAGACCCAGTACTTC,CASSFRGGETQYF
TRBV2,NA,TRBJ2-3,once,TGTGCCACTTACACAGATACGCAGTATTTT,CATYTDTQYF
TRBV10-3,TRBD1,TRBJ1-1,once,TGTGCCATCAGTGACGGGACAGACGCTAACACTGAAGCTTTCTTT,CAISDGTDANTEAFF
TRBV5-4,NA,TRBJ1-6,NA,TGTGCCAGCAGCTTGGACAGCTCCTATAATTCACCCCTCCACTTT,CASSLDSSYNSPLHF
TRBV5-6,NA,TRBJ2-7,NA,TGTGCCAGCAGCTTGGCGGGTCGGGTCAACGAGCAGTACTTC,CASSLAGRVNEQYF
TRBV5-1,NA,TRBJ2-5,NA,TGCGCCAGCAGCTCCGGGGTTAGTGGGGAGACCCAGTACTTC,CASSSGVSGETQYF
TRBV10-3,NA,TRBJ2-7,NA,TGTGCCATCAGTGGTGCGGAATCATACGAGCAGTACTTC,CAISGAESYEQYF
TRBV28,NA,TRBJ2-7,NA,TGTGCCAGCGAGAAGACAGGGAGGCCCTACGAGCAGTACTTC,CASEKTGRPYEQYF
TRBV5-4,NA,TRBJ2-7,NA,TGTGCCAGCAGCTTGGATGACAGGAACTACGAGCAGTACTTC,CASSLDDRNYEQYF
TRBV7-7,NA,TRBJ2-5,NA,TGTGCTAGCAGCCAGGGACTCCGCGAGACCCAGTACTTC,CASSQGLRETQYF
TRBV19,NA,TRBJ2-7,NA,TGTGCCAGTAGCCCCAAGTCGGCCTTCTACGAGCAGTACTTC,CASSPKSAFYEQYF
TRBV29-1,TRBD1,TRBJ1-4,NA,TGCAGCGTTGGACAGGGGTATGAAAAACTGTTTTTT,CSVGQGYEKLFF
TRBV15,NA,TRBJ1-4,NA,TGTGCCACCAGCAGAGATGGGGAAAAACTGTTTTTT,CATSRDGEKLFF
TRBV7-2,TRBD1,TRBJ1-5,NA,TGTGCCAGCAGCTTAGGCGCAGGGGGCTGGGGCAATCAGCCCCAGCATTTT,CASSLGAGGWGNQPQHF
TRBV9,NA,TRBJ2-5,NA,TGTGCCAGCAGCGTAGAGGGCAACACAGAGACCCAGTACTTC,CASSVEGNTETQYF
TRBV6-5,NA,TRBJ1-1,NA,TGTGCCAGCAGTAAAGAGGGGTCGAACACTGAAGCTTTCTTT,CASSKEGSNTEAFF
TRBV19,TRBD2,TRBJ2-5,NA,TGTGCCAGTAGTGCTTTCGGGGGGGACTTGGAGACCCAGTACTTC,CASSAFGGDLETQYF
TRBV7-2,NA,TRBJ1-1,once,TGTGCCAGCAGCTTCCTCAAAAATGAAGCTTTCTTT,CASSFLKNEAFF
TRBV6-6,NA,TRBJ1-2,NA,TGTGCCAGCAGTTACAGGCGGGACCCCTATGGCTACACCTTC,CASSYRRDPYGYTF
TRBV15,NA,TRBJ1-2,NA,TGTGCCACCAGCAGAGCACCTACAGCTCCGATTAACTATGGCTACACCTTC,CATSRAPTAPINYGYTF
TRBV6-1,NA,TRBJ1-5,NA,TGTGCCAGCAGTGTGTTAAGTAGCAATCAGCCCCAGCATTTT,CASSVLSSNQPQHF
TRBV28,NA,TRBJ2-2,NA,TGTGCCAGCAGATCCAAGGTGGCAGAATACACCGGGGAGCTGTTTTTT,CASRSKVAEYTGELFF
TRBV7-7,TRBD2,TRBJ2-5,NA,TGTGCTAGCAGCTTGCTGGGACTAGCCCATGAGACCCAGTACTTC,CASSLLGLAHETQYF
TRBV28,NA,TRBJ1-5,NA,TGTGCCAGCAGTTGGGGGAATCAGCCCCAGCATTTT,CASSWGNQPQHF
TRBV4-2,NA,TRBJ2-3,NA,TGTGCCAGCAGCCAAGATACCACAGATACGCAGTATTTT,CASSQDTTDTQYF